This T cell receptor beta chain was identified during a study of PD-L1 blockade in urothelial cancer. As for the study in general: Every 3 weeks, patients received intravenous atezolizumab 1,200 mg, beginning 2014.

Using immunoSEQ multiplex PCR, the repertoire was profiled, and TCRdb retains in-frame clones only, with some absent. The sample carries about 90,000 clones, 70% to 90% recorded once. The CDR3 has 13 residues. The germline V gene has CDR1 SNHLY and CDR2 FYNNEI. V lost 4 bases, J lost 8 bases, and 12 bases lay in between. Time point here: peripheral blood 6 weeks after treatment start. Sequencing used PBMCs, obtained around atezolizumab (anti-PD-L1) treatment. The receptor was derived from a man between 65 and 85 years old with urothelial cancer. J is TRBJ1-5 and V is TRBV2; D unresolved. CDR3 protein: CASSGGGGEPQHF. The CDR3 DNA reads TGTGCCAGCAGTGGTGGTGGCGGGGAGCCCCAGCATTTT.